These 12 T cell receptor beta chains were all obtained from the same sample, sequenced in a study of blood T cell repertoires in COVID-19. Some clones are missing from TCRdb's copy, which holds only in-frame ones; the method was immunoSEQ multiplex PCR. The table shows 150,000 to 200,000 clones, with 80% to 90% occurring only once. Sequences were obtained from peripheral blood. Receptors originate from a man aged 60 to 75 with acute or convalescent COVID-19.

The chain links TRBV28 to TRBJ2-3, with a weak D call TRBD1 (5 bases). With 7 bases removed from V and 3 bases from J, the gap between germline ends came to 8 bases. The CDR3 has 12 amino acids. CDR1 MDHEN and CDR2 SYDVKM come from the germline V gene. CDR3 nucleotide sequence: TGTGCCAGCATAGGGGCTACAGATACGCAGTATTTT. This sequence encodes CASIGATDTQYF.

The genes are TRBV27 and TRBJ1-5, with 8 bases fitting TRBD1. The length of the CDR3 is 16 residues. Germline CDR1 MNHEY, CDR2 SMNVEV (reference sequence). V shed 3 bases and J 6 bases; nucleotides not matched to a gene: 10. This chain's CDR3 is CASSLSFGQGGQPQHF. The CDR3 DNA is TGTGCCAGCAGTTTGAGTTTTGGACAGGGAGGTCAGCCCCAGCATTTT.

This clone was found a few times. This sequence joins TRBV4-1 and TRBJ1-3; D gene ambiguous. The CDR3 has 16 residues. Germline V gene sequence: CDR1 MGHRA, CDR2 YSYEKL. V was pared by 0 bases and J by 2 bases, with 11 bases between. The CDR3 protein is CASSQDLWSAGNTIYF. CDR3 nucleotides: TGCGCCAGCAGCCAAGATCTATGGAGCGCTGGAAACACCATATATTTT.

The genes are TRBV5-1 and TRBJ2-1; D is possibly TRBD1 (6 bases). V was pared by 2 bases and J by 7 bases, with 16 bases between. The CDR3 has 15 residues. CDR1 SGHRS and CDR2 YFSETQ come from the germline V gene. This CDR3 is CASSFTGSDGNEQFF. DNA for the CDR3: TGCGCCAGCAGCTTTACAGGGAGTGACGGGAATGAGCAGTTCTTC.

The genes are TRBV28 and TRBJ2-5; D may be TRBD2 (5 bases). V dropped 5 bases and J dropped 0 bases, with 16 bases sitting between them. Looked up from germline, CDR1 is MDHEN and CDR2 is SYDVKM. This CDR3 is 16 amino acids long. The CDR3 spells CASSPRRRRDQETQYF. For the CDR3, the DNA is TGTGCCAGCAGTCCCCGGCGGAGGCGAGACCAAGAGACCCAGTACTTC.

The gene calls are TRBV28 and TRBJ2-3; D might be TRBD2 (5 bases). Per the germline V gene, CDR1 is MDHEN and CDR2 is SYDVKM. V was trimmed by 1 base and J by 3 bases, leaving 14 bases between them. The length of the CDR3 is 16 residues. The CDR3 DNA reads TGTGCCAGCAGTTTATTGGGTGGGAGAGGAACAGATACGCAGTATTTT. This sequence encodes CASSLLGGRGTDTQYF.

This clone has only one observation. The chain links TRBV18 to TRBJ1-2; tentatively, D is TRBD1 (5 bases). V shed 0 bases and J shed 8 bases, with 13 bases lying between them. This CDR3 has 14 amino acids. The germline gives CDR1 KGHSH, CDR2 LQKENI. The CDR3 here is CASSPPSGGEGYTF. As DNA, the CDR3 is TGTGCCAGCTCACCACCAAGCGGGGGGGAAGGCTACACCTTC.

This clone has only one observation. V gene TRBV5-4 combines with J gene TRBJ1-3; the match to TRBD1 covers 10 bases. Germline CDR1 SGHNT, CDR2 YYREEE (reference sequence). V was pared by 4 bases and J by 9 bases, with 10 bases of the junction left unmatched. The CDR3 sequence is 15 residues long. In DNA, the CDR3 is TGTGCCAGCAGCGGGGCTTCCGGGACAGGGGCCACCATATATTTT. This gives the protein CASSGASGTGATIYF.

V usage is TRBV10-3 and J usage is TRBJ2-1; 12 positions match TRBD2. Germline CDR1 ENHRY, CDR2 SYGVKD. The CDR3 extends over 19 amino acids. V dropped 5 bases and J dropped 5; count of bases not matched to a gene: 16. The CDR3, as DNA: TGTGCCATCAGTTTGGCGGGCCCTAGCGGGAGGGCGGGGAACAATGAGCAGTTCTTC. The encoded protein is CAISLAGPSGRAGNNEQFF.

The V gene is TRBV5-1, the J gene TRBJ2-1; 9 positions agree with TRBD1. The germline gives CDR1 SGHRS, CDR2 YFSETQ. This CDR3 is built from 14 residues. The ends lost 2 bases at V and 6 bases at J; junction bases unmatched: 3. CDR3 nucleotides: TGCGCCAGCAGCTTCGGGACAGGGTTCAATGAGCAGTTCTTC. It specifies CASSFGTGFNEQFF.

The chain combines TRBV7-8 with TRBJ2-2; perhaps TRBD2 as D (5 bases). Deletions cut 2 bases from V and 3 bases from J, with 7 bases between. There are 14 residues in the CDR3. The V gene's germline CDR1 is SGHVS and CDR2 FQNEAQ. Here the CDR3 reads CASSLYGDTGELFF. DNA for the CDR3: TGTGCCAGCAGCTTATACGGGGACACCGGGGAGCTGTTTTTT.

This chain links TRBV7-2 with TRBJ2-7, with 9 bases aligning to TRBD2. The CDR3 is 15 amino acids. The ends lost 5 bases at V and 0 bases at J; junction bases unmatched: 5. Germline loops: CDR1 SGHTA, CDR2 FQGNSA. Here the CDR3 reads CASSRWTSDSYEQYF. The CDR3 coding sequence is TGTGCCAGCAGCCGGTGGACTAGCGACTCCTACGAGCAGTACTTC.